Listed below are T cell receptor beta chains from one sample, sequenced in a study of cytomegalovirus exposure and HLA in healthy donors. TCRdb keeps only in-frame clones here, not all; method: immunoSEQ multiplex PCR. The sample comprises approximately 110,000 clones, 78% of which are singletons, and around 4% rests with the top ten. Sequenced: PBMCs. The receptor source for this set is a middle-aged man in good health and CMV-seronegative. CDR3s include the opening cysteine and the closing phenylalanine or tryptophan. A D gene is named only where the DNA matches it firmly. Rows may omit the clone size; those that give it use once, few, many or a size class.

V gene: TRBV7-2; J gene: TRBJ1-1; clone size: -; D gene: -; CDR3 protein: CASSLLGNTEAFF; CDR3 DNA: TGTGCCAGCAGCTTACTAGGGAACACTGAAGCTTTCTTT
V gene: TRBV19; J gene: TRBJ1-2; clone size: few; D gene: -; CDR3 protein: CASSSWTATDGYTF; CDR3 DNA: TGTGCCAGTAGTAGCTGGACTGCGACCGATGGCTACACCTTC
V gene: TRBV30; J gene: TRBJ2-2; clone size: once; D gene: TRBD1; CDR3 protein: CAWALPGQWAGELFF; CDR3 DNA: TGTGCCTGGGCTCTACCGGGACAGTGGGCCGGGGAGCTGTTTTTT
V gene: TRBV4-1; J gene: TRBJ1-3; clone size: -; D gene: -; CDR3 protein: CASSQAAARLGNTIYF; CDR3 DNA: TGCGCCAGCAGCCAAGCGGCGGCGAGGCTCGGAAACACCATATATTTT
V gene: TRBV5-3; J gene: TRBJ2-1; clone size: few; D gene: -; CDR3 protein: CARSSVKQFF; CDR3 DNA: TGTGCCAGAAGCTCCGTTAAGCAGTTCTTC
V gene: TRBV27; J gene: TRBJ2-7; clone size: -; D gene: TRBD1; CDR3 protein: CASSRFGQGISYEQYF; CDR3 DNA: TGTGCCAGCAGTAGGTTTGGACAGGGAATCTCCTACGAGCAGTACTTC
V gene: TRBV25-1; J gene: TRBJ2-5; clone size: -; D gene: TRBD2; CDR3 protein: CAGSEGLLAGAPRETQYF; CDR3 DNA: TGTGCCGGCAGTGAAGGTTTACTAGCGGGGGCCCCGAGGGAGACCCAGTACTTC
V gene: TRBV11-2; J gene: TRBJ1-2; clone size: -; D gene: -; CDR3 protein: CASSLVRGSGYTF; CDR3 DNA: TGTGCCAGCAGCTTAGTGCGAGGGTCTGGCTACACCTTC
V gene: TRBV5-8; J gene: TRBJ1-2; clone size: -; D gene: -; CDR3 protein: CASSSQIGRAYGYTF; CDR3 DNA: TGTGCCAGCAGCTCCCAGATTGGGCGGGCCTATGGCTACACCTTC
V gene: TRBV10-2; J gene: TRBJ2-7; clone size: once; D gene: -; CDR3 protein: CASRPGDFYEQYF; CDR3 DNA: TGCGCCAGCAGGCCCGGAGATTTTTACGAGCAGTACTTC
V gene: TRBV7-3; J gene: TRBJ1-1; clone size: once; D gene: -; CDR3 protein: CASTRGMNTEAFF; CDR3 DNA: TGTGCCAGCACCCGGGGGATGAACACTGAAGCTTTCTTT
V gene: TRBV2; J gene: TRBJ2-1; clone size: -; D gene: TRBD2; CDR3 protein: CASSDRGGASNEQFF; CDR3 DNA: TGTGCCAGCAGTGACCGCGGGGGGGCCAGCAATGAGCAGTTCTTC
V gene: TRBV28; J gene: TRBJ2-7; clone size: -; D gene: -; CDR3 protein: CASRGTLASYEQYF; CDR3 DNA: TGTGCCAGCAGGGGGACACTCGCTTCCTACGAGCAGTACTTC
V gene: TRBV5-5; J gene: TRBJ1-6; clone size: -; D gene: -; CDR3 protein: CASSLIPPEISYNSPLHF; CDR3 DNA: TGTGCCAGCAGCTTGATCCCTCCGGAGATCTCCTATAATTCACCCCTCCACTTT
V gene: TRBV18; J gene: TRBJ1-2; clone size: -; D gene: -; CDR3 protein: CASSPPGGAGDYGYTF; CDR3 DNA: TGTGCCAGCTCACCTCCGGGAGGGGCTGGAGACTATGGCTACACCTTC
V gene: TRBV7-2; J gene: TRBJ1-2; clone size: -; D gene: TRBD1; CDR3 protein: CASSSGPGTGYGYTF; CDR3 DNA: TGTGCCAGCAGCTCCGGACCCGGGACAGGGTATGGCTACACCTTC
V gene: TRBV11-2; J gene: TRBJ1-2; clone size: -; D gene: TRBD1; CDR3 protein: CASSLGTGTGANYGYTF; CDR3 DNA: TGTGCCAGCAGCTTAGGCACCGGGACAGGGGCTAACTATGGCTACACCTTC
V gene: TRBV11-3; J gene: TRBJ2-1; clone size: -; D gene: -; CDR3 protein: CASSSLGAGFNEQFF; CDR3 DNA: TGTGCCAGCAGCTCCCTAGGGGCCGGGTTCAATGAGCAGTTCTTC
V gene: TRBV7-8; J gene: TRBJ2-7; clone size: -; D gene: TRBD2; CDR3 protein: CASGRGGASEEQYF; CDR3 DNA: TGTGCCAGCGGGCGCGGGGGGGCCTCTGAAGAGCAGTACTTC
V gene: TRBV25-1; J gene: TRBJ2-2; clone size: -; D gene: -; CDR3 protein: CASTGDSNTGELFF; CDR3 DNA: TGTGCCAGCACAGGTGATTCGAACACCGGGGAGCTGTTTTTT
V gene: TRBV7-2; J gene: TRBJ2-2; clone size: -; D gene: -; CDR3 protein: CASSTGGAGELFF; CDR3 DNA: TGTGCCAGCAGTACCGGGGGAGCCGGGGAGCTGTTTTTT
V gene: TRBV19; J gene: TRBJ2-1; clone size: -; D gene: TRBD2; CDR3 protein: CASGRARYNEQFF; CDR3 DNA: TGTGCCAGTGGGAGGGCGCGGTACAATGAGCAGTTCTTC
V gene: TRBV13; J gene: TRBJ2-7; clone size: once; D gene: TRBD2; CDR3 protein: CASSPGGSGGARRYEQYF; CDR3 DNA: TGTGCCAGCAGCCCAGGGGGGAGCGGGGGGGCCAGAAGGTACGAGCAGTACTTC
V gene: TRBV2; J gene: TRBJ1-1; clone size: few; D gene: -; CDR3 protein: CASREEAPTEAFF; CDR3 DNA: TGTGCCAGCAGGGAAGAAGCCCCCACTGAAGCTTTCTTT
V gene: TRBV9; J gene: TRBJ2-2; clone size: once; D gene: -; CDR3 protein: CASSFTSGTGELFF; CDR3 DNA: TGTGCCAGCAGCTTCACCTCGGGCACCGGGGAGCTGTTTTTT
V gene: TRBV7-9; J gene: TRBJ1-2; clone size: once; D gene: TRBD1; CDR3 protein: CASSALVGQGAGANYGYTF; CDR3 DNA: TGTGCCAGCAGCGCCCTTGTCGGACAGGGGGCCGGAGCTAACTATGGCTACACCTTC
V gene: TRBV11-2; J gene: TRBJ2-7; clone size: -; D gene: -; CDR3 protein: CASSLDTRRAYEQYF; CDR3 DNA: TGTGCCAGCAGCTTAGACACCCGCCGGGCCTACGAGCAGTACTTC
V gene: TRBV10-2; J gene: TRBJ2-1; clone size: -; D gene: TRBD2; CDR3 protein: CASSEVMSSGGYNEQFF; CDR3 DNA: TGCGCCAGCAGTGAGGTCATGTCTAGCGGGGGTTACAATGAGCAGTTCTTC
V gene: TRBV7-9; J gene: TRBJ2-7; clone size: -; D gene: -; CDR3 protein: CASTSSNYEQYF; CDR3 DNA: TGTGCCAGCACAAGCTCTAACTACGAGCAGTACTTC
V gene: TRBV11-1; J gene: TRBJ1-2; clone size: -; D gene: TRBD1; CDR3 protein: CASSYTGAAGYTF; CDR3 DNA: TGTGCCAGCAGCTACACAGGGGCGGCTGGCTACACCTTC
V gene: TRBV4-1; J gene: TRBJ2-3; clone size: once; D gene: -; CDR3 protein: CASRNFLTDTQYF; CDR3 DNA: TGCGCCAGCAGAAATTTTCTCACAGATACGCAGTATTTT
V gene: TRBV7-2; J gene: TRBJ1-5; clone size: -; D gene: -; CDR3 protein: CASRPGFSNQPQHF; CDR3 DNA: TGTGCCAGCAGGCCAGGGTTCAGCAATCAGCCCCAGCATTTT
V gene: TRBV19; J gene: TRBJ2-7; clone size: -; D gene: -; CDR3 protein: CASRAGTVSSYEQYF; CDR3 DNA: TGTGCCAGTAGGGCGGGGACTGTCAGCTCCTACGAGCAGTACTTC
V gene: TRBV27; J gene: TRBJ1-6; clone size: -; D gene: TRBD1; CDR3 protein: CASSLLYRGDSPLHF; CDR3 DNA: TGTGCCAGCAGTTTGCTCTACAGGGGAGATTCACCCCTCCACTTT
V gene: TRBV28; J gene: TRBJ1-3; clone size: once; D gene: -; CDR3 protein: CASSRRVVGNTIYF; CDR3 DNA: TGTGCCAGCAGTAGGAGGGTTGTCGGAAACACCATATATTTT
V gene: TRBV11-2; J gene: TRBJ2-1; clone size: -; D gene: TRBD2; CDR3 protein: CASSPRLAGGSEQFF; CDR3 DNA: TGTGCCAGCAGCCCCCGACTAGCGGGGGGGAGTGAGCAGTTCTTC
V gene: TRBV6-5; J gene: TRBJ1-2; clone size: -; D gene: TRBD1; CDR3 protein: CASRETGKIYGYTF; CDR3 DNA: TGTGCCAGCAGGGAGACAGGGAAAATCTATGGCTACACCTTC
V gene: TRBV14; J gene: TRBJ1-5; clone size: -; D gene: -; CDR3 protein: CASSQWGGGQPQHF; CDR3 DNA: TGTGCCAGCAGCCAGTGGGGCGGTGGTCAGCCCCAGCATTTT
V gene: TRBV11-2; J gene: TRBJ2-1; clone size: -; D gene: -; CDR3 protein: CASSPRLSNEQFF; CDR3 DNA: TGTGCCAGCAGCCCTAGACTTAGTAATGAGCAGTTCTTC
V gene: TRBV28; J gene: TRBJ1-6; clone size: -; D gene: -; CDR3 protein: CASSSIGGHSPLHF; CDR3 DNA: TGTGCCAGCAGTTCCATAGGGGGTCATTCACCCCTCCACTTT
V gene: TRBV5-5; J gene: TRBJ1-5; clone size: -; D gene: -; CDR3 protein: CASSLGVLNQPQHF; CDR3 DNA: TGTGCCAGCAGTCTCGGGGTCCTAAATCAGCCCCAGCATTTT